The 19 T cell receptor beta chains in this list originate from one sample, sequenced in a study of blood T cell repertoires in COVID-19. Using immunoSEQ multiplex PCR, the repertoire was profiled, and TCRdb retains in-frame clones only, with some absent. The repertoire consists of some 280,000 clones, with approximately 90% occurring once and the leading ten covering around an eighth. Sequencing was carried out using peripheral blood. The receptors derive from a woman aged 55-69 years with acute or convalescent COVID-19.

V and J are TRBV2 and TRBJ2-1; 8 bases agree with TRBD2. From germline, CDR1 is SNHLY and CDR2 FYNNEI. V dropped 6 bases and J dropped 4; count of bases not matched to a gene: 8. This CDR3 region has 15 residues. Written as DNA, the CDR3 is TGTGCCAGCAGGGCAGGGCGGGGGGCGTACAATGAGCAGTTCTTC. It is translated as CASRAGRGAYNEQFF.

V and J are TRBV14 and TRBJ2-2; 8 nucleotides match TRBD1. The CDR3 contains 16 residues. Trimming removed 4 bases from V and 2 bases from J; junction bases left unmatched: 6. The germline V gene encodes CDR1 SGHDN and CDR2 FVKESK. The chain's CDR3 is CASSPTGQANTGELFF. The CDR3 DNA reads TGTGCCAGCAGCCCAACGGGACAGGCAAACACCGGGGAGCTGTTTTTT.

CDR3 nucleotide sequence: TGTGCCAGCAGCTTAGGTCTGTCGGTCTACGAGCAGTACTTC. Amino acids: CASSLGLSVYEQYF. V and J are TRBV7-2 and TRBJ2-7; no clear D. CDR1 and CDR2 (germline): SGHTA, FQGNSA. The germline V and J ends were trimmed by 1 base and 3 bases, with 10 bases remaining between them. The CDR3 is 14 amino acids.

This clone was detected only once. V and J are TRBV6-5 and TRBJ1-1, with 7 bases identical to TRBD1. Germline V CDR1 and CDR2: MNHEY, SVGAGI. The CDR3 spans 15 residues. Trimming took 5 bases from V and 1 from J; bases not matched to a gene: 7. The CDR3 loop is CASSPDPGGNTEAFF. CDR3 in DNA: TGTGCCAGCAGTCCCGATCCAGGGGGGAACACTGAAGCTTTCTTT.

This clone appeared a few times. The V and J genes are TRBV11-2 and TRBJ1-5; weak D call: TRBD1 (6 bases). With 5 bases removed from V and 0 bases from J, the gap between germline ends came to 11 bases. The V gene's germline CDR1 is SGHAT and CDR2 FQNNGV. The CDR3 extends over 15 amino acids. CDR3 nucleotide sequence: TGTGCCAGCAGCCCAGGGGAAAATAGCAATCAGCCCCAGCATTTT. This encodes CASSPGENSNQPQHF. The entire variable domain, with the rest obtained from reference TRBV11-2 and TRBJ1-5, is as follows: EAGVAQSPRYKIIEKRQSVAFWCNPISGHATLYWYQQILGQGPKLLIQFQNNGVVDDSQLPKDRFSAERLKGVDSTLKIQPAKLEDSAVYLCASSPGENSNQPQHFGDGTRLSIL.

The rearrangement joins TRBV28 to TRBJ2-5, with TRBD2 matching over 10 bases. From germline, CDR1 is MDHEN and CDR2 SYDVKM. Trimming at V came to 3 bases and at J to 0 bases, leaving 1 base not matched to a gene. The CDR3 covers 15 residues. Written as DNA, the CDR3 is TGTGCCAGCAGTTTTAGCGGGGGGTACCAAGAGACCCAGTACTTC. This codes for CASSFSGGYQETQYF.

The V gene is TRBV29-1, the J gene TRBJ2-3, with D possibly matching TRBD2 (6 bases). CDR1 is SQVTM, CDR2 ANQGSEA, per germline. V lost 3 bases, J lost 5 bases, and 9 bases lay in between. This CDR3 spans 12 amino acids. The CDR3 nucleotides read TGCAGCGTTGAGGGCGGGGTAGATACGCAGTATTTT. Translating it yields CSVEGGVDTQYF.

The chain couples TRBV7-8 to TRBJ2-1; D not resolved. From germline, CDR1 is SGHVS and CDR2 FQNEAQ. The CDR3 covers 13 residues. The V and J ends lost 1 base and 15 bases respectively, with 16 bases between them. The CDR3 sequence: CASSLEVGSASFF. The CDR3 coding sequence is TGTGCCAGCAGCTTAGAAGTTGGTTCTGCGTCGTTCTTC.

The V and J genes are TRBV9 and TRBJ1-3; 12 nucleotides align to TRBD1. V was pared by 4 bases and J by 0 bases, with 5 bases of the junction left unmatched. CDR3 size: 17 residues. Germline V gene sequence: CDR1 SGDLS, CDR2 YYNGEE. This CDR3 reads CASSLGTGGLSGNTIYF. The CDR3 nucleotides are TGTGCCAGCAGCCTCGGGACAGGGGGCCTCTCTGGAAACACCATATATTTT. Based on the CDR3 plus reference TRBV9 and TRBJ1-3, the full variable domain is DSGVTQTPKHLITATGQRVTLRCSPRSGDLSVYWYQQSLDQGLQFLIQYYNGEERAKGNILERFSAQQFPDLHSELNLSSLELGDSALYFCASSLGTGGLSGNTIYFGEGSWLTVV.

The chain links TRBV6-5 to TRBJ2-3; D perhaps matches TRBD2 (5 bases). This CDR3 spans 14 amino acids. V lost 8 bases and J lost 7, with 19 bases in between. The germline CDR1 and CDR2 sequences are MNHEY and SVGAGI. In DNA form, the CDR3 reads TGTGCCAGCCGTTCCGGAGGAGCGGAACATACGCAGTATTTT. This sequence encodes CASRSGGAEHTQYF.

J is TRBJ2-3 and V is TRBV24-1; 8 bases align to TRBD1. The CDR3 loop spans 14 amino acids. V was clipped by 8 bases and J by 2 bases; unmatched bases: 5. CDR1 is KGHDR and CDR2 is SFDVKD in the germline V gene. The DNA of the CDR3 is TGTGCCACCACTAAGGACAGGGTCACAGATACGCAGTATTTT. This gives the protein CATTKDRVTDTQYF.

The CDR3 DNA reads TGTGCCAGCAGCGCAGGGACACCCTTCTCTGGAAACACCATATATTTT. Its protein product is CASSAGTPFSGNTIYF. The V call is TRBV27, the J call TRBJ1-3; D might be TRBD1 (6 bases). Between the trimmed V and J ends, which lost 6 bases and 0 bases, there was a span of 15 bases. The CDR3 has 16 amino acids. Germline loops: CDR1 MNHEY, CDR2 SMNVEV (reference sequence).

This clone was detected only a few times. The CDR3 loop reads CAISDRARGGNGYTF. CDR3 coding DNA: TGTGCCATCAGTGATAGAGCCCGAGGGGGCAATGGCTACACCTTC. The gene calls are TRBV10-3 and TRBJ1-2; 7 bases are shared with TRBD1. The CDR3 runs to 15 residues. J was trimmed by 6 bases and V by 3 bases; bases with no gene match: 10. CDR1 ENHRY and CDR2 SYGVKD come from the germline V gene.

The chain has TRBV6-1 and TRBJ2-7; 10 nucleotides agree with TRBD2. Trimming took 2 bases from V and 3 from J; bases not matched to a gene: 10. The germline V gene encodes CDR1 MNHNS and CDR2 SASEGT. The length of the CDR3 is 17 residues. In DNA, the CDR3 is TGTGCCAGCAGTGAACCTTTTGGGGGGACTAGCGACTACGAGCAGTACTTC. Its protein product is CASSEPFGGTSDYEQYF.

The genes are TRBV9 and TRBJ2-3; 13 bases align to TRBD2. The CDR3 has 17 amino acids. Trimming cost V 0 bases and J 5 bases; bases outside gene matches: 6. Germline V gene data show CDR1 as SGDLS and CDR2 as YYNGEE. The CDR3 is CASSVEGGTSGEDTQYF. Here the CDR3 DNA reads TGTGCCAGCAGCGTAGAGGGTGGGACTAGCGGGGAAGATACGCAGTATTTT.

The chain uses TRBV14 and TRBJ1-2, with a possible D match to TRBD1 (6 bases). Germline V gene sequence: CDR1 SGHDN, CDR2 FVKESK. The CDR3 covers 14 residues. Trimming took off 3 bases at V and 7 bases at J, with 15 bases between the two ends. The CDR3 DNA is TGTGCCAGCAGCCACAGGGGTGAGGCATCTGGCTACACCTTC. Translation gives CASSHRGEASGYTF.

The CDR3 reads CASSRPEGGTEAFF. The CDR3 DNA sequence: TGTGCCAGCAGTCGTCCGGAGGGCGGCACTGAAGCTTTCTTT. The J gene is TRBJ1-1, the V gene TRBV6-2 or TRBV6-3; D remains unclear. The CDR3 covers 14 residues. Per the germline V gene, CDR1 is MNHEY and CDR2 is SVGEGT. V was trimmed by 5 bases and J by 4 bases, leaving 14 bases between them.

The gene calls are TRBV7-8 and TRBJ2-1; 10 bases are a match to TRBD2. CDR1 is SGHVS and CDR2 is FQNEAQ in the germline V gene. The CDR3 is 17 residues long. V dropped 4 bases and J dropped 3; count of bases not matched to a gene: 9. This CDR3 reads CASSSDSGGAVYNEQFF. The CDR3 region has the DNA TGTGCCAGCAGCTCGGACAGCGGGGGGGCCGTCTACAATGAGCAGTTCTTC.

The rearrangement uses TRBV28 and TRBJ2-7, with 9 bases matching TRBD2. The CDR3 spans 15 residues. Germline trimming cut 2 bases from V and 4 bases from J; bases unmatched to any gene: 6. The germline V gene has CDR1 MDHEN and CDR2 SYDVKM. The CDR3 loop reads CASSLGGRAGYEQYF. DNA for the CDR3: TGTGCCAGCAGTTTAGGCGGGAGGGCCGGGTACGAGCAGTACTTC. The entire variable domain, with the rest obtained from reference TRBV28 and TRBJ2-7, is as follows: DVKVTQSSRYLVKRTGEKVFLECVQDMDHENMFWYRQDPGLGLRLIYFSYDVKMKEKGDIPEGYSVSREKKERFSLILESASTNQTSMYLCASSLGGRAGYEQYFGPGTRLTVT.